This TCR beta chain is from a study of patients and donors after allogeneic stem cell transplantation. Trimming took off 2 bases at V and 0 bases at J, with 13 bases between the two ends. CDR3 size: 16 residues. Germline V gives CDR1 ENHRY, CDR2 SYGVKD. TCRdb ran MiXCR on the RT-PCR reads and lists one entry per CDR3 protein. The sample lists tens of thousands of distinct CDR3 sequences, around a third seen once, with approximately 75% in the top ten. This clonotype was seen more than once but under ten times. The source of this sequence is a human donor who was either an allogeneic HSCT recipient or a stem cell or donor lymphocyte infusion donor (not recorded which). It is not recorded whose cells these are; they may come from a transplant donor. Material for sequencing was blood, either unsorted or a sorted T cell fraction (not recorded which). The V call is TRBV10-3, the J call TRBJ1-1; no definite D call. This CDR3 reads CAISEAGLGLNTEAFF. CDR3 coding DNA: TGTGCCATCAGTGAGGCCGGACTCGGATTGAACACTGAAGCTTTCTTT.